These 26 T cell receptor beta chains were sequenced from one sample in a study of blood T cell repertoires in COVID-19. Measured with immunoSEQ multiplex PCR; TCRdb has only the in-frame clones, and not every one. The repertoire holds 400,000 to 500,000 clones, with 70% to 90% as singletons. Sequencing was carried out using PBMCs or T cells enriched from blood (not recorded which). Source of these receptors: a woman between 18 and 29 years old who had been exposed to COVID-19.

The V call is TRBV5-4, the J call TRBJ2-7; 8 bases match TRBD1. Germline assignment: CDR1 SGHNT and CDR2 YYREEE (reference sequence). V trimming: 3 bases; J trimming: 5 bases; junction bases outside the gene matches: 4. CDR3 length: 13 residues. The CDR3 DNA is TGTGCCAGCAGCTGGGACAGGAGCCACGAGCAGTACTTC. It yields the protein CASSWDRSHEQYF.

The chain employs TRBV5-4 and TRBJ1-4, with 10 nucleotides matching TRBD1. The CDR3 spans 15 residues. Trimming removed 2 bases from V and 7 bases from J; junction bases left unmatched: 5. Germline lookup yields CDR1 SGHNT and CDR2 YYREEE (reference sequence). CDR3: CASSFRQGAGEKLFF. CDR3 bases: TGTGCCAGCAGCTTCCGACAGGGGGCGGGTGAAAAACTGTTTTTT. Together with reference TRBV5-4 and TRBJ1-4, the CDR3 gives the full variable domain: ETGVTQSPTHLIKTRGQQVTLRCSSQSGHNTVSWYQQALGQGPQFIFQYYREEENGRGNFPPRFSGLQFPNYSSELNVNALELDDSALYLCASSFRQGAGEKLFFGSGTQLSVL.

This rearrangement joins TRBV5-1 to TRBJ2-7, with 11 bases that match TRBD2. With V trimmed by 4 bases and J by 7 bases, 10 bases remained unmatched. The CDR3 runs 15 residues. Germline V gene data show CDR1 as SGHRS and CDR2 as YFSETQ. The CDR3 DNA sequence: TGCGCCAGCAGCCAAGGACTAGCGGGCCAGACGGAGCAGTACTTC. It encodes CASSQGLAGQTEQYF.

A remark on this clone: The same CDR3 also results from other DNA sequences found in this sample. The chain recombines TRBV12-3 or TRBV12-4 with TRBJ1-5; a possible D gene is TRBD1 (6 bases). Trimming cost V 6 bases and J 4 bases, with 10 bases left between them. The CDR3 length is 13 residues. Here the CDR3 reads CASRPTGNQPQHF. CDR3 nucleotide sequence: TGTGCCAGCAGGCCTACAGGGAATCAGCCCCAGCATTTT.

V is TRBV27 and J is TRBJ1-4, with D maybe TRBD1 (6 bases). V lost 4 bases and J 7 bases, leaving 16 bases between the germline ends. Germline assignment: CDR1 MNHEY and CDR2 SMNVEV (reference sequence). The CDR3 has 15 residues. The CDR3 DNA reads TGTGCCAGCAGTTCGAAACGATACAGGGTTGAAAAACTGTTTTTT. Its protein product is CASSSKRYRVEKLFF.

The genes are TRBV24-1 and TRBJ2-2, with TRBD1 identical over 11 bases. The CDR3 has 14 residues. The ends lost 7 bases at V and 6 bases at J; junction bases unmatched: 3. Germline V CDR1 and CDR2: KGHDR, SFDVKD. The CDR3 DNA sequence: TGTGCCACCAGGGGGACAGGGGGGGCCGGGGAGCTGTTTTTT. Amino acids: CATRGTGGAGELFF.

The chain couples TRBV5-6 to TRBJ2-7; D might be TRBD1 (6 bases). Trimming removed 0 bases from V and 5 bases from J, with 12 bases in between. The CDR3 consists of 14 residues. CDR1 is SGHDT and CDR2 is YYEEEE in the germline V gene. CDR3 protein: CASSLEVRGHEQYF. DNA for the CDR3: TGTGCCAGCAGCTTGGAGGTCAGGGGCCACGAGCAGTACTTC.

This rearrangement joins TRBV7-2 to TRBJ2-7; 7 bases agree with TRBD1. This CDR3 is built from 13 residues. The trim removed 5 bases at V and 3 bases at J, leaving 4 bases unmatched. The germline CDR1 and CDR2 sequences are SGHTA and FQGNSA. The CDR3 sequence: CASSADRDYEQYF. The DNA of the CDR3 is TGTGCCAGCAGCGCCGACAGGGACTACGAGCAGTACTTC.

This rearrangement joins TRBV18 to TRBJ2-7; a weak D match, TRBD1 (6 bases). The CDR3 spans 15 residues. Germline CDR1 is KGHSH and CDR2 is LQKENI. The V end lost 4 bases, the J end lost 2 bases, and 15 bases lay between the germline ends. In nucleotides, the CDR3 is TGTGCCAGCTCACTTTCTCGGGACACGGCCTACGAGCAGTACTTC. Translating it yields CASSLSRDTAYEQYF.

The chain recombines TRBV7-9 with TRBJ2-5; TRBD1 is a possible D gene (5 bases). The CDR3 runs to 16 residues. Germline V gives CDR1 SEHNR, CDR2 FQNEAQ (reference sequence). Trimming took 5 bases from V and 5 from J, leaving 21 bases between them. CDR3 DNA: TGTGCCAGCAGCCTACGACAGCTTGAGAGCGCGGAGACCCAGTACTTC. Amino acids: CASSLRQLESAETQYF.

The table lists this clone with a count of one. The chain carries TRBV7-9 and TRBJ2-7; D perhaps matches TRBD1 (5 bases). Per the germline V gene, CDR1 is SEHNR and CDR2 is FQNEAQ (reference sequence). Trimming took 0 bases from V and 6 from J, leaving 12 bases between them. The CDR3 runs 14 residues. DNA for the CDR3: TGTGCCAGCAGCTTAGCGCAGGCAGGGCCCGAGCAGTACTTC. It specifies CASSLAQAGPEQYF.

This chain links TRBV23-1 with TRBJ2-1; TRBD2 matches at 8 bases. TRBV23-1 is an ORF, and what it does is uncertain. The length of the CDR3 is 18 residues. V shed 0 bases, J shed 0 bases, and the junction held 7 bases outside the gene matches. CDR3 sequence reads: CASSQSSLAESSYNEQFF. CDR3 bases: TGCGCCAGCAGTCAATCGTCACTAGCGGAGAGCTCCTACAATGAGCAGTTCTTC.

The rearrangement uses TRBV18 and TRBJ2-7, with 9 bases lining up with TRBD2. The CDR3 is 14 residues long. V lost 2 bases and J lost 4; bases outside the gene matches: 3. CDR1 is KGHSH and CDR2 is LQKENI in the germline V gene. CDR3 DNA sequence: TGTGCCAGCTCACCATCTAGCGGGGAGTACGAGCAGTACTTC. Amino acids: CASSPSSGEYEQYF.

J is TRBJ1-5 and V is TRBV28; D gene uncertain. CDR1 is MDHEN, CDR2 SYDVKM, per germline. Trimming cost V 2 bases and J 0 bases, with 8 bases left between them. The CDR3 has 15 amino acids. The CDR3 loop is CASSLGHFSNQPQHF. The CDR3 DNA follows: TGTGCCAGCAGTTTAGGGCACTTTAGCAATCAGCCCCAGCATTTT. The whole variable domain, remainder taken from reference TRBV28 and TRBJ1-5, is DVKVTQSSRYLVKRTGEKVFLECVQDMDHENMFWYRQDPGLGLRLIYFSYDVKMKEKGDIPEGYSVSREKKERFSLILESASTNQTSMYLCASSLGHFSNQPQHFGDGTRLSIL.

The genes are TRBV10-3 and TRBJ1-1; TRBD1 might be the D (5 bases). CDR1 and CDR2 from the germline V gene are ENHRY and SYGVKD. This CDR3 has 18 residues. V was clipped by 6 bases and J by 3 bases, with 26 bases between them. The CDR3 loop reads CAIRRTGQGRVDDTEAFF. The CDR3 coding sequence is TGTGCCATCAGGAGAACAGGACAAGGGAGGGTTGATGACACTGAAGCTTTCTTT.

The V and J genes are TRBV7-2 and TRBJ1-2; TRBD1 aligns across 10 bases. The germline V gene has CDR1 SGHTA and CDR2 FQGNSA. The CDR3 has 16 residues. V lost 4 bases, J lost 4 bases, and 9 bases stayed unmatched. The CDR3 region is CASSSGQGKPSYGYTF. The CDR3 DNA reads as TGTGCCAGCAGCTCGGGACAGGGGAAACCTAGCTATGGCTACACCTTC.

This chain links TRBV7-9 with TRBJ2-7; 7 nucleotides match TRBD2. The length of the CDR3 is 15 residues. Germline trimming cut 5 bases from V and 0 bases from J; bases unmatched to any gene: 7. Germline V lookup: CDR1 SEHNR, CDR2 FQNEAQ (reference sequence). The CDR3 spells CASSGMSGVSYEQYF. The CDR3 DNA reads as TGTGCCAGCAGCGGAATGAGCGGGGTCTCCTACGAGCAGTACTTC.

The V call is TRBV11-2, the J call TRBJ1-1; D might be TRBD1 (6 bases). The CDR3 is 15 amino acids. CDR1 and CDR2 (germline): SGHAT, FQNNGV. V gave up 3 bases and J gave up 1 base, with 12 bases separating them. The CDR3 coding sequence is TGTGCCAGCAGCTTTCGGGACACAGGGAACACTGAAGCTTTCTTT. Its translation: CASSFRDTGNTEAFF.

The CDR3 loop reads CAYQGGMGTEAFF. Here the CDR3 DNA reads TGTGCCTATCAAGGGGGCATGGGGACTGAAGCTTTCTTT. V is TRBV28 and J is TRBJ1-1, with 7 bases lining up with TRBD1. The CDR3 is 13 amino acids. Germline lookup yields CDR1 MDHEN and CDR2 SYDVKM. Trimming at V came to 11 bases and at J to 5 bases, leaving 11 bases not matched to a gene.

V and J are TRBV28 and TRBJ2-2, with TRBD2 matching 13 bases. Germline loops: CDR1 MDHEN, CDR2 SYDVKM. Trimming took 9 bases from V and 4 from J; bases not matched to a gene: 14. This CDR3 spans 18 amino acids. The CDR3 nucleotides read TGTGCCAGTTCCGGAATCGTCTGGACTAGCGGGAGCACCGGGGAGCTGTTTTTT. Encoded protein: CASSGIVWTSGSTGELFF.

This clone occurred a few times. The chain is built from TRBV3-1 (or the pseudogene TRBV3-2) and TRBJ1-2, with 7 bases aligning to TRBD1. The V and J ends lost 7 bases and 8 bases, in that order; junction bases with no gene match: 7. This CDR3 is built from 12 residues. Germline CDR1 LGHDT, CDR2 YNNKEL (reference sequence). The chain's CDR3 is CASNTGTVGYTF. CDR3 DNA sequence: TGTGCCAGCAACACCGGGACAGTCGGCTACACCTTC.

This chain uses TRBV9 with TRBJ1-3; 8 bases match TRBD1. CDR1 SGDLS and CDR2 YYNGEE come from the germline V gene. CDR3 size: 15 residues. The V and J ends lost 3 bases and 0 bases, in that order; junction bases with no gene match: 2. The CDR3 spells CASSEGQASGNTIYF. DNA for the CDR3: TGTGCCAGCAGCGAGGGACAGGCCTCTGGAAACACCATATATTTT.

This clone was seen a few times. The rearrangement links TRBV28 to TRBJ1-2; D unresolved. V shed 2 bases and J shed 5 bases, with 15 bases lying between them. The germline V gene encodes CDR1 MDHEN and CDR2 SYDVKM. This CDR3 has 15 amino acids. The DNA of the CDR3 is TGTGCCAGCAGTTTAGCCCTAGTTACGGGGTATGGCTACACCTTC. Translating it yields CASSLALVTGYGYTF.

J is TRBJ2-2 and V is TRBV10-1, with D perhaps matching TRBD1 (5 bases). Germline CDR1 reads WNHNN; CDR2 reads SYGVQD (reference sequence). The CDR3 is made up of 16 amino acids. V lost 0 bases and J lost 5, with 13 bases in between. DNA of the CDR3: TGCGCCAGCAGTGAGTCGAGGTCAGGGCAAACCGGGGAGCTGTTTTTT. This codes for CASSESRSGQTGELFF.

The chain has TRBV4-3 and TRBJ1-5; 10 bases match TRBD1. Germline loops: CDR1 LGHNA, CDR2 YSLEER. The CDR3 consists of 15 residues. V gave up 5 bases and J gave up 3 bases; unmatched junction bases: 4. CDR3 sequence: CASSTGTGANQPQHF. As DNA, the CDR3 is TGCGCCAGCAGCACCGGGACAGGGGCCAATCAGCCCCAGCATTTT.

V and J are TRBV5-4 and TRBJ2-2; D possibly corresponds to TRBD1 (5 bases). The CDR3 consists of 15 residues. Per the germline V gene, CDR1 is SGHNT and CDR2 is YYREEE (reference sequence). V was trimmed by 0 bases and J by 1 base, leaving 7 bases between them. The DNA for the CDR3 is TGTGCCAGCAGCTTGGGGACACTGAACACCGGGGAGCTGTTTTTT. It codes for CASSLGTLNTGELFF.